Described below is a single TCR beta chain sequence and its context. Its antigen is not known. These data belong to a study of shared clonotypes between healthy human individuals. Study as a whole: Three plates each covered CD4 naive and memory; CD8 naive two, CD8 memory one. Findings of the study overall: What naive subsets generally showed was a larger estimated richness than memory subsets showed. For naive CD4 cells, 5% to 6.5% of clonotypes were shared across a handful of donors.

TCRdb's table, derived via immunoSEQ multiplex PCR, lists solely in-frame clones and lacks some. The profile shows about 2.1 million clones, about 93% of them singletons. Naive CD8 cells, CD45RO-negative and positively selected for CCR7, excluded terminally differentiated effector memory CD45RA+ cells. The CDR3 consists of 16 residues. The junction had 7 bases not matched to a gene; V was cut back by 5 bases and J by 4 bases. The germline V gene has CDR1 MNHEY and CDR2 SMNVEV (reference sequence). The sample comprised naive CD8+ T cells from PBMCs. This sequence was found in a man younger than 35 in good health. Some clones in this sample may be carry-over from other donors' samples. The chain employs TRBV27 and TRBJ2-1, with 11 bases identical to TRBD2. CDR3 sequence reads: CASSPLGTSGYNEQFF. The CDR3 nucleotides read TGTGCCAGCAGTCCCCTCGGGACTAGCGGATACAATGAGCAGTTCTTC.